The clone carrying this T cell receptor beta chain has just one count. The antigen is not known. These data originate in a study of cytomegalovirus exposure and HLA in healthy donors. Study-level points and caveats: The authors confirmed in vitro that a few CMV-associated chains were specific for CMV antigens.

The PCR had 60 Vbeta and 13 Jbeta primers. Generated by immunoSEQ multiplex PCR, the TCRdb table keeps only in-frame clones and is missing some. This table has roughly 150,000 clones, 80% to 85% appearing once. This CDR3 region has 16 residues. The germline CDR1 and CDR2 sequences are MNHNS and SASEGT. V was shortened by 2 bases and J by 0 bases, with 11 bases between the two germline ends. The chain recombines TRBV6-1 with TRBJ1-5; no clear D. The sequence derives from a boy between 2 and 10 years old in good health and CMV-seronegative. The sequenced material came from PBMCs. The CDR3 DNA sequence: TGTGCCAGCAGTGAACAAACGGTCTATAGCAATCAGCCCCAGCATTTT. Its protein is CASSEQTVYSNQPQHF.